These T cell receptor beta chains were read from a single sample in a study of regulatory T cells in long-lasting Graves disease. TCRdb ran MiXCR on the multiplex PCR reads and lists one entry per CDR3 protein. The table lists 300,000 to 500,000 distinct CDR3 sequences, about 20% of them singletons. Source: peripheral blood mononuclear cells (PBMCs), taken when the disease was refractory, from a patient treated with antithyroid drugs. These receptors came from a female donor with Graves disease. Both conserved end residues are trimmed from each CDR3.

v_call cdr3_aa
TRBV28 ASTPNSRTGELF
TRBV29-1 SVAQTPTEAF
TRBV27 ASSQATSVAGELF
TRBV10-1 ASSESWGQLAKNIQY
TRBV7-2 ASSHTTTYEQY
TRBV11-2 ASSADGSSNQPQH
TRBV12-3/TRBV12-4 ASRLPGRYTGELF
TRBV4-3 ASSQNRGTKEKLF
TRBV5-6 ASSFGTGLAISYEQY
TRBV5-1 ASSLARGLPGELF
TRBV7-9 ASSFKASREQY
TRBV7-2 ASSLEGFSGVYEQY
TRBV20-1 SATRATNEKLF
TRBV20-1 SALAGDQPQH
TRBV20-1 SARWQDEQF
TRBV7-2 ASSVDPVGEQY
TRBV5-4 ASSLGQEETQY
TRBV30 AWSVPSDTQY
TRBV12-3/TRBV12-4 ASRSQGAGELF
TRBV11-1 ASSLGLRGPYEQY
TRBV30 AWSSGVHSNQPQH
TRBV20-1 SARTTASLGGTQY
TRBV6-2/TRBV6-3 ASRGTSGRNQETQY
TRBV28 ASIKGTQFYEQY
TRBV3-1 ASSASDQETQY
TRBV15 ATSSEEGDYEQY
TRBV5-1 ASSIAPGLAGVGDTQY
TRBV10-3 ASEDRERYEQY
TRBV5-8 ASSYTPLDPGWDYGYT
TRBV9 ASSAHRVLATNEKLF
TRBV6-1 ASSLIHRGLGVPFAAF
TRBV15 ATSSSGVNTGELF